The text below deals with one TCR beta chain. Its antigen is not identified. Generated by immunoSEQ multiplex PCR, the TCRdb table keeps only in-frame clones and is missing some. The sample consists of fewer than 200,000 clones, roughly nine tenths of them appearing once. This sample is part of a study of T cell responses to AZD1222 COVID-19 vaccine. As for the study in general: It was second doses at about 4 or about 12 weeks that were pooled.

General study points: Donors skewed white British and female; clonal diversity was possibly underestimated.

V was clipped by 8 bases and J by 0 bases; unmatched bases: 8. There are 15 residues in the CDR3. From germline, CDR1 is SGDLS and CDR2 YYNGEE. This receptor was identified in an adult in good health. The sequencing used peripheral blood, collected on day 0 of AZD1222 vaccination. The chain employs TRBV9 and TRBJ1-5, with 7 bases identical to TRBD1. The CDR3 nucleotides read TGTGCCAGTACTCCGGGACAGAATAGCAATCAGCCCCAGCATTTT. Its protein product is CASTPGQNSNQPQHF.